These 16 T cell receptor beta chains originate from one sample sequenced in a study of blood T cell repertoires in COVID-19. Clones were sequenced by immunoSEQ multiplex PCR, and TCRdb holds only the in-frame ones, with some missing. The table records 300,000 or so clones, under 90% of them present only once. Material for sequencing was PBMCs or T cells enriched from blood (not recorded which). The source is a woman younger than 35 who had recovered from COVID-19.

The chain uses TRBV9 and TRBJ2-1, with 13 bases identical to TRBD2. The CDR3 covers 16 residues. Germline trimming cut 3 bases from V and 6 bases from J; bases unmatched to any gene: 6. CDR1 is SGDLS, CDR2 YYNGEE, per germline. The chain's CDR3 is CASSELAGGLSNEQFF. CDR3 DNA: TGTGCCAGCAGCGAACTAGCGGGAGGGCTAAGCAATGAGCAGTTCTTC.

This CDR3 is CASSLDITYEQYF. DNA for the CDR3: TGCGCCAGCAGCTTAGACATAACCTACGAGCAGTACTTC. The genes are TRBV5-1 and TRBJ2-7; D remains ambiguous. The CDR3 totals 13 residues. V was cut by 2 bases and J by 2 bases, with 8 bases left in between. Germline CDR1 SGHRS, CDR2 YFSETQ.

The chain has TRBV6-5 and TRBJ2-2; D uncertain. The germline CDR1 and CDR2 sequences are MNHEY and SVGAGI. CDR3 size: 13 residues. V gave up 8 bases and J gave up 3 bases, with 10 bases separating them. The CDR3 nucleotides are TGTGCCAGCGTCAACGGAGACACCGGGGAGCTGTTTTTT. It specifies CASVNGDTGELFF.

This clone was observed once. The chain carries TRBV28 and TRBJ1-2; TRBD1 aligns across 9 bases. CDR3 size: 16 residues. V shed 5 bases and J 1 base; nucleotides not matched to a gene: 8. Germline V gene data show CDR1 as MDHEN and CDR2 as SYDVKM. The CDR3 sequence is CASSPAGDRDNYGYTF. In DNA form, the CDR3 reads TGTGCCAGCAGTCCGGCCGGGGACAGGGATAACTATGGCTACACCTTC.

The rearrangement links TRBV5-1 to TRBJ1-2; TRBD1 agrees at 7 bases. The J segment lost 7 bases and the V segment lost 7 bases, leaving 13 bases of the junction unmatched. The CDR3 has 14 residues. The germline gives CDR1 SGHRS, CDR2 YFSETQ. The CDR3 DNA sequence: TGCGCCAGCTGTTCGATTTCGGACAGGAGTGGCTACACCTTC. Residues: CASCSISDRSGYTF.

The rearrangement links TRBV2 to TRBJ2-3; 8 bases match TRBD2. The CDR3 extends over 17 amino acids. J was trimmed by 1 base and V by 1 base; bases with no gene match: 7. In germline, CDR1 is SNHLY, CDR2 FYNNEI. The CDR3 is CASSEDASGSRTDTQYF. The CDR3 coding sequence is TGTGCCAGCAGTGAAGATGCTAGCGGGTCCCGCACAGATACGCAGTATTTT.

This CDR3 is CASSLGQSNEKLFF. CDR3 DNA sequence: TGTGCCAGCAGCTTGGGACAGAGTAATGAAAAACTGTTTTTT. The chain employs TRBV7-6 and TRBJ1-4, with 7 bases identical to TRBD1. The CDR3 extends over 14 amino acids. Germline CDR1 reads SGHVS; CDR2 reads FNYEAQ. V lost 3 bases and J lost 4; bases outside the gene matches: 2.

The CDR3 protein is CASSQDLGGDNEQFF. The DNA of the CDR3 is TGTGCCAGCAGCCAAGATCTCGGAGGGGACAATGAGCAGTTCTTC. The chain is built from TRBV3-1 (or the pseudogene TRBV3-2) and TRBJ2-1, with TRBD2 as a possible D gene (6 bases). V was trimmed by 0 bases and J by 5 bases, leaving 11 bases between them. Germline assignment: CDR1 LGHDT and CDR2 YNNKEL (reference sequence). CDR3 length equals 15 residues.

The J gene is TRBJ2-1, the V gene TRBV6-2 or TRBV6-3; 13 bases are shared with TRBD2. CDR1 MNHEY and CDR2 SVGEGT come from the germline V gene. The V gene end was trimmed by 0 bases and the J gene end by 6 bases; junction bases not matched to a gene: 5. The CDR3 consists of 17 residues. In DNA, the CDR3 is TGTGCCAGCAGTTACTCGGGACTAGCGGGAAGGGGCAATGAGCAGTTCTTC. As protein: CASSYSGLAGRGNEQFF.

The CDR3 spells CASSLNPDQPQHF. The CDR3 DNA reads as TGTGCCAGCAGTTTAAACCCGGATCAGCCCCAGCATTTT. The gene calls are TRBV12-3 or TRBV12-4 and TRBJ1-5; no reliable D call. The V gene lost 2 bases and the J gene lost 5 bases, with 7 bases spanning the gap. The CDR3 is 13 amino acids.

The chain links TRBV7-2 to TRBJ2-1; D possibly corresponds to TRBD2 (5 bases). The germline V gene has CDR1 SGHTA and CDR2 FQGNSA. This CDR3 is built from 16 residues. V was cut by 1 base and J by 4 bases, with 14 bases left in between. The CDR3 bases are TGTGCCAGCAGCTTAGTCGGGGAGCCAAAATACAATGAGCAGTTCTTC. This encodes CASSLVGEPKYNEQFF.

This chain joins TRBV28 and TRBJ2-1; TRBD2 matches at 14 bases. This CDR3 has 16 amino acids. CDR1 MDHEN and CDR2 SYDVKM come from the germline V gene. The V gene end was trimmed by 5 bases and the J gene end by 4 bases; junction bases not matched to a gene: 4. The CDR3 loop reads CASSPGLAGVYNEQFF. The CDR3 DNA sequence: TGTGCCAGCAGTCCGGGACTAGCGGGAGTTTACAATGAGCAGTTCTTC.

This clone was seen a few times. V gene TRBV4-1 combines with J gene TRBJ2-2; 12 bases map to TRBD2. The CDR3 totals 16 residues. In germline, CDR1 is MGHRA, CDR2 YSYEKL. The trim removed 2 bases at V and 8 bases at J, leaving 6 bases unmatched. CDR3 amino acids: CASSQRLAGDAGELFF. CDR3 sequence (DNA): TGCGCCAGCAGCCAAAGACTAGCGGGGGACGCGGGGGAGCTGTTTTTT.

This clone was seen only a few times. This rearrangement joins TRBV18 to TRBJ2-2; D unclear. The V end was cut by 4 bases, the J end by 7 bases, with 7 bases between. The CDR3 contains 12 residues. Germline CDR1 KGHSH, CDR2 LQKENI. CDR3 sequence: CASSRDRGELFF. CDR3 bases: TGTGCCAGCTCACGAGATCGCGGGGAGCTGTTTTTT.

V gene TRBV18 combines with J gene TRBJ2-3; 8 bases align to TRBD1. J lost 4 bases, V lost 1 base, and 13 bases had no gene match. This CDR3 contains 18 residues. Per the germline V gene, CDR1 is KGHSH and CDR2 is LQKENI. The CDR3 sequence: CASSPQDRVVGGSDTQYF. DNA for the CDR3: TGTGCCAGCTCACCACAGGACAGGGTAGTTGGTGGCTCAGATACGCAGTATTTT.

A few counts support this clone. The chain is built from TRBV30 and TRBJ1-2, with TRBD1 identical over 10 bases. The CDR3 totals 13 residues. In germline, CDR1 is GTSNPN, CDR2 SVGIG (reference sequence). The ends lost 3 bases at V and 7 bases at J; junction bases unmatched: 5. For the CDR3, the DNA is TGTGCCTGGAGGAGACAGGGGGCGCTTGGCTACACCTTC. This codes for CAWRRQGALGYTF.